This T cell receptor (beta chain) was sequenced during a study of T-cell memory formation after mild COVID-19. The germline gives CDR1 SGHRS, CDR2 YFSETQ. The CDR3 has 15 residues. Trimming cost V 1 base and J 5 bases; bases outside gene matches: 5. TCRdb ran MiXCR on the 5' RACE reads and lists one entry per CDR3 protein. The repertoire includes almost 250,000 distinct CDR3 sequences, 15% to 17% of them detected once, and over 2% sits in the top ten. The receptor's source is an adult woman who had mild COVID-19 (a few samples of this study predate the infection). Cell type and time point are not known. The genes are TRBV5-1 and TRBJ2-1; 8 bases are shared with TRBD1. Material: PBMCs or a T cell subset sorted from them (not recorded which). The CDR3 spells CASSLFGQGDNEQFF. The CDR3 DNA reads as TGCGCCAGCAGCTTGTTCGGACAGGGAGACAATGAGCAGTTCTTC.